This T cell receptor beta chain was sequenced for a study of graft-versus-host responses after intestinal transplantation listed by TCRdb under 2021. Study-wide context: The transplants that recipients got were multivisceral, liver-intestinal, or isolated intestinal. A peak of at least 4% donor T cells among recipient peripheral blood mononuclear cells was the definition used for donor T cell macrochimerism. Every recipient was given anti-thymocyte globulin induction, followed by 3 to 4 years of maintenance tacrolimus and steroids. Rather than going through the commercial service, samples from a few later patients were sequenced in-house on an Illumina MiSeq and processed with MiXCR. The cohort enrolled about two dozen intestinal transplant recipients including one retransplant, and 3 patients lacking pretransplant specimens were excluded. After intestinal transplantation, graft-versus-host and host-versus-graft alloreactive T cell clones in the graft, circulation and bone marrow were tracked using bulk TCR-beta CDR3 sequencing. Alloreactive clones were identified by sequencing pre-transplant mixed lymphocyte reaction products and comparing them with unstimulated pre-transplant donor and recipient T cells. Paper-wide results and their limitations: Early after transplant, declines in HvG clones were associated with peak levels of circulating GvH clones. The relatively low number and heterogeneity of intestinal transplant patients limited the conclusions. GvH clones turned up in recipient bone marrow, with some appearing earlier in ileal mucosa or blood, a pattern consistent with an intestinal mucosal origin. In the allografts of patients with donor T cell macrochimerism, GvH to HvG T cell clonal ratios were high.

Blood samples were collected up to 4 times in the first month after transplant and then at least monthly when available. Reading from cysteine to phenylalanine, the CDR3 counts 15 amino acids. Only the CDR3 DNA stays, 45 bases, in frame from base 1. Looking up the germline V gene (reference sequence) yields CDR1 GTSNPN and CDR2 SVGIG. V loses 8 bases of germline sequence and J loses 2 bases, and the interval between the two ends is 19 bases. The library was produced with the immunoSEQ multiplex PCR assay. For most patients, high-throughput TCR-beta CDR3 sequencing of genomic DNA was performed by Adaptive Biotechnologies. The source study handled its data this way. TCR sequencing data were retrieved from Adaptive's ImmunoSEQ software for around 20 patients, whereas a few other patients were processed with MiXCR and VDJtools. CDR3 nucleotide sequences shared between donor and recipient were removed because their origin could not be assigned. Alloreactive clones required at least 2-fold expansion over unstimulated cells and minimum CFSE-low frequency of 0.002% (template counts) or 0.001% (read counts). Mappable clones were those detected in sequenced pre-transplant spleen, lymph node, or MLR CFSE-low populations of the donor or recipient. The cumulative frequency of alloreactive clones was calculated as a percentage of all sequences, weighted by copy number. In its TCRdb copy, this immuneACCESS table keeps in-frame sequences only and misses some clones. Where compared with another copy, unresolved V genes explain less than half of these, and the others have no known cause. Clone size and V and J calls were adopted from that table, with D and trimming inferred from the DNA. Within this sample are about 24,000 clones, with approximately 85% of them counted one time only. Of the sample, roughly 0.99% is held by the ten largest clones.

This clone was seen once. Its antigen remains unidentified. Qualities for individual bases were not recorded, and no much larger clone is one base off. This TCR derives from a human patient who received an intestinal transplant, so some T cells may come from the graft donor. The rearrangement joined TRBV30 to TRBJ2-1; matching of 5 bases hints at TRBD2 as the D gene. Here the sequenced sample was PBMCs, taken roughly 69 weeks after intestinal transplant. The base sequence is TGTGCCGGCTTGGCGTTCGAGACTACCTACAATGAGCAGTTCTTC. Its protein reads: CAGLAFETTYNEQFF.